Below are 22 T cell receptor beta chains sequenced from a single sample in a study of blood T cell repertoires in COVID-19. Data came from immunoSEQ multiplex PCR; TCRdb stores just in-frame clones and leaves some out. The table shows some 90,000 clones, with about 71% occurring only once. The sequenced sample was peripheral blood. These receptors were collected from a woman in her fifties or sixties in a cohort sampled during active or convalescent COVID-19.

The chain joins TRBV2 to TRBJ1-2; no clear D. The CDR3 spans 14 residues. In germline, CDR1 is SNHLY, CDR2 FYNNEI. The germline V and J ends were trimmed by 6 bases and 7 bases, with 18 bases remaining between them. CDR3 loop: CASREDGAYSGYTF. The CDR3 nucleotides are TGTGCCAGCAGGGAGGACGGCGCGTATAGTGGCTACACCTTC.

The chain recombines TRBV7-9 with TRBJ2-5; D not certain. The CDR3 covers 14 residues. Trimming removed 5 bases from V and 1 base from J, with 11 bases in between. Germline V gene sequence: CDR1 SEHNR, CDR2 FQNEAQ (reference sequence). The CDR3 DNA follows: TGTGCCAGCAGCCCGACAAACTTCCAAGAGACCCAGTACTTC. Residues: CASSPTNFQETQYF. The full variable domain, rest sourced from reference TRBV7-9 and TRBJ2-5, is DTGVSQNPRHKITKRGQNVTFRCDPISEHNRLYWYRQTLGQGPEFLTYFQNEAQLEKSRLLSDRFSAERPKGSFSTLEIQRTEQGDSAMYLCASSPTNFQETQYFGPGTRLLVL.

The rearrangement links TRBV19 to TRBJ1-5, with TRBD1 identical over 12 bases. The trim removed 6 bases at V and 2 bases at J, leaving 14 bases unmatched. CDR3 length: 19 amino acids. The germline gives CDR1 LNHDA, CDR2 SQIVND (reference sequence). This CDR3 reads CASRWGGTGGAAGNQPQHF. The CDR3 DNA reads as TGTGCCAGTAGATGGGGCGGGACAGGGGGCGCGGCGGGCAATCAGCCCCAGCATTTT.

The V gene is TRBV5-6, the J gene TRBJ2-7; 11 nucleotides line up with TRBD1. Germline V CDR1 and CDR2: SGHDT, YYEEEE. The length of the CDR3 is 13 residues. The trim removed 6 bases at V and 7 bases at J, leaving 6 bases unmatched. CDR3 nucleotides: TGTGCCAGCACCCCGGACAGGGGGCGGGAGCAGTACTTC. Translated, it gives CASTPDRGREQYF.

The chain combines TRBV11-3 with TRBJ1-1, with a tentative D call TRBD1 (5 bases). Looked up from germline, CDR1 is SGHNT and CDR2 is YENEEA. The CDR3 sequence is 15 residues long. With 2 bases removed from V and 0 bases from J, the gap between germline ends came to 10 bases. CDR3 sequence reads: CASSLNGQLNTEAFF. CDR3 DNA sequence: TGTGCCAGCAGCTTAAACGGACAACTGAACACTGAAGCTTTCTTT.

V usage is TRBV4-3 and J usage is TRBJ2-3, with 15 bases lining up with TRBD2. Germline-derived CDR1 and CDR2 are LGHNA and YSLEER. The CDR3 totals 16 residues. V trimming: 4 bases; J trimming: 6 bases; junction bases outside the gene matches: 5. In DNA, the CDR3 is TGCGCCAGCAGCCCCGGACTAGCGGGGGGGCAGGATACGCAGTATTTT. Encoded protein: CASSPGLAGGQDTQYF.

CDR3 sequence reads: CASTLTGANRNTIYF. The DNA of the CDR3 is TGTGCCAGTACCTTGACAGGGGCTAATAGAAACACCATATATTTT. The V call is TRBV19, the J call TRBJ1-3, with TRBD1 identical over 8 bases. V gave up 7 bases and J gave up 5 bases; unmatched junction bases: 10. CDR1 and CDR2 (germline): LNHDA, SQIVND (reference sequence). There are 15 residues in the CDR3.

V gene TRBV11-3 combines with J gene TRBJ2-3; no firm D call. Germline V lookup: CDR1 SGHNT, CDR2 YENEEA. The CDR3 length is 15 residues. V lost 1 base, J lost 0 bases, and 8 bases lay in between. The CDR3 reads CASSLGQISTDTQYF. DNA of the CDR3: TGTGCCAGCAGCTTAGGCCAGATTAGCACAGATACGCAGTATTTT.

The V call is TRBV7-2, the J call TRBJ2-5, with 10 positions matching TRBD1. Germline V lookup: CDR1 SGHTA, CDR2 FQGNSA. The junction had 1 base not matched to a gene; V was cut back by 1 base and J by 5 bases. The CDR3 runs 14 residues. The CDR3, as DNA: TGTGCCAGCAGCTTAGGGGACAGGGGCGAGACCCAGTACTTC. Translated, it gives CASSLGDRGETQYF.

DNA of the CDR3: TGTGCCAGCAGTGAAGCTGGGACAGGGCGATACGAGCAGTACTTC. This translates into CASSEAGTGRYEQYF. This chain uses TRBV2 with TRBJ2-7; TRBD1 matches 9 bases. The CDR3 length is 15 residues. The junction had 4 bases not matched to a gene; V was cut back by 0 bases and J by 4 bases. Germline assignment: CDR1 SNHLY and CDR2 FYNNEI.

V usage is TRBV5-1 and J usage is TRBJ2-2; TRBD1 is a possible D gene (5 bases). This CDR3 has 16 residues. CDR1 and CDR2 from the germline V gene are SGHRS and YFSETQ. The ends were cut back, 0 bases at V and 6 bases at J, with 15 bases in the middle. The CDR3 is CASSLVQGEGAGELFF. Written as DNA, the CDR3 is TGCGCCAGCAGCTTGGTTCAGGGCGAAGGCGCCGGGGAGCTGTTTTTT.

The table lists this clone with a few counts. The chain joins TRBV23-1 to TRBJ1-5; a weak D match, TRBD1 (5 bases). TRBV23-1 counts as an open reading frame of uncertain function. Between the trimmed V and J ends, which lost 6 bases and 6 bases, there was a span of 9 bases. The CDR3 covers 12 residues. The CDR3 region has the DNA TGCGCCAGCAGCGCAGGGATTCAGCCCCAGCATTTT. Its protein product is CASSAGIQPQHF.

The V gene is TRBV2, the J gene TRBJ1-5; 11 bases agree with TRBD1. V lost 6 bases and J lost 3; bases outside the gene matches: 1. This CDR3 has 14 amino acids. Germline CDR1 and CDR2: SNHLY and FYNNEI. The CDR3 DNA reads TGTGCCAGCAGGGGACAGGGGGACAATCAGCCCCAGCATTTT. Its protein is CASRGQGDNQPQHF. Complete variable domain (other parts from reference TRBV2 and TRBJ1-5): EPEVTQTPSHQVTQMGQEVILRCVPISNHLYFYWYRQILGQKVEFLVSFYNNEISEKSEIFDDQFSVERPDGSNFTLKIRSTKLEDSAMYFCASRGQGDNQPQHFGDGTRLSIL.

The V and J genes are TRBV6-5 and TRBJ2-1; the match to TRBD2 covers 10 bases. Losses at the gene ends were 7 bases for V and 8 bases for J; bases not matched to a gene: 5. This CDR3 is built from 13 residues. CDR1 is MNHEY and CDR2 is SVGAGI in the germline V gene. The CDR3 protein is CASTLSGGDEQFF. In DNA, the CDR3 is TGTGCCAGCACCCTAAGCGGGGGGGATGAGCAGTTCTTC.

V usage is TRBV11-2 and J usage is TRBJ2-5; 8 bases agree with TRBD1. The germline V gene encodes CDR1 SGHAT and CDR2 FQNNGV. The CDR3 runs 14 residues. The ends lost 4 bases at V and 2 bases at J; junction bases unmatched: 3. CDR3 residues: CASSSRTGQETQYF. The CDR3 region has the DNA TGTGCCAGCAGCTCCCGGACAGGGCAAGAGACCCAGTACTTC.

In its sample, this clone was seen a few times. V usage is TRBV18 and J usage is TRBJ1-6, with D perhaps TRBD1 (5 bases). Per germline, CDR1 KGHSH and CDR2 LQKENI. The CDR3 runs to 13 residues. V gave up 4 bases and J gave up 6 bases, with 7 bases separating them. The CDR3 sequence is CASSLQVNSPLHF. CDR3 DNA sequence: TGTGCCAGCTCACTACAGGTTAATTCACCCCTCCACTTT.

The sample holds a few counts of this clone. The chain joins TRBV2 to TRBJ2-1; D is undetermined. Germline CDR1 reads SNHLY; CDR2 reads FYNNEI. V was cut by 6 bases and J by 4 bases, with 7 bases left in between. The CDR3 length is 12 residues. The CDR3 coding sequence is TGTGCCAGCAGGCTTCAGTACAATGAGCAGTTCTTC. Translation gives CASRLQYNEQFF.

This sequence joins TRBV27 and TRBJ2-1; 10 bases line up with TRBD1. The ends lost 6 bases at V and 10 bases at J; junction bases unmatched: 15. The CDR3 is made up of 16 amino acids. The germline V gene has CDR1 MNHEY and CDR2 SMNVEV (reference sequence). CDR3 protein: CASRRTGTGVLREQFF. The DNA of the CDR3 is TGTGCCAGCAGGAGAACAGGGACAGGGGTCCTCAGGGAGCAGTTCTTC.

The CDR3 DNA reads TGTGCCAGCAGCCAAGATTTGGCTTCCACAGATACGCAGTATTTT. It codes for CASSQDLASTDTQYF. V usage is TRBV3-1 (or the pseudogene TRBV3-2) and J usage is TRBJ2-3; unclear D gene. Deletions cut 0 bases from V and 2 bases from J, with 9 bases between. This CDR3 has 15 residues. Germline CDR1 reads LGHDT; CDR2 reads YNNKEL (reference sequence).

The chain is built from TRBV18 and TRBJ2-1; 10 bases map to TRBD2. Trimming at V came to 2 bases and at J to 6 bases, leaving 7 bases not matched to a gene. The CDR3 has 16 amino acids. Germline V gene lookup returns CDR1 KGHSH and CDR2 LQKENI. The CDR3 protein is CASSPGLAGDFNEQFF. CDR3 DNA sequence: TGTGCCAGCTCACCAGGTCTAGCGGGGGACTTCAATGAGCAGTTCTTC.

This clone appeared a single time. CDR3 in amino acids: CASSPPRPEQFF. The CDR3 bases are TGTGCCAGCAGTCCACCCAGGCCTGAGCAGTTCTTC. The chain is built from TRBV28 and TRBJ2-1; D remains ambiguous. This CDR3 has 12 residues. CDR1 and CDR2 (germline): MDHEN, SYDVKM. V lost 5 bases and J 9 bases, leaving 11 bases between the germline ends.

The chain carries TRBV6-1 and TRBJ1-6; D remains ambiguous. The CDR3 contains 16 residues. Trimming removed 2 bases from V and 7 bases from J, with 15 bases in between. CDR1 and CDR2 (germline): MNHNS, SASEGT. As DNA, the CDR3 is TGTGCCAGCAGTGAATTGGGTCTGGGAGGCAATTCACCCCTCCACTTT. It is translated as CASSELGLGGNSPLHF.